This T cell receptor (beta chain) was identified in a study of T cell responses to AZD1222 COVID-19 vaccine (dated by TCRdb to the early 2020s). Background on the whole study: AZD1222 recipients whose second dose came at about 4 weeks and those whose second dose came at about 12 weeks were combined into one group, since spike-specific TCR depth and breadth did not differ between the two schedules. A total of 233 trial participants underwent TCR sequencing, of whom about 210 had received two doses of AZD1222 and roughly 26 had received two doses of the MenACWY control vaccine. Trial participants were enrolled into age subgroups of 18-55, 56-69 and 70-plus years, which contained 148, 28 and 57 TCR-sequenced participants, respectively. The full study reports these points: The vaccine-associated CD4 TCRs covered the entire spike protein, and the dominant responses fell in regions 160-218 and 743-854. Participants were mostly white British, with more females than males. The authors suggested clonal diversity may have been underestimated. A significant rise in spike-specific TCR breadth and depth was observed after two AZD1222 doses relative to day 0 and relative to MenACWY recipients. In the small 56-69-year group, the increase in depth fell short of significance, most likely because of low power. Because no day 14 peak-response samples were available, repertoires were characterized only after the peak T cell response. Epitopes outside the regions mutated in the B.1.351 and B.1.1.7 variants were reportedly recognized by nearly half of the unique spike-specific TCRs. Conclusions about previously exposed vaccinees are limited, since just six or seven AZD1222 recipients were seropositive for SARS-CoV-2 at baseline.

Concerning this clone: Its antigen has not been determined. No quality values exist for individual bases; no much larger clone is one base distant.

The CDR3 regions of human TCRbeta chains were analyzed by immunosequencing. On the study's bioinformatics: TCRs in the repertoires were compared against a reference library of SARS-CoV-2-specific TCRs that had been generated with the MIRA antigen-specificity platform. Breadth was defined as the fraction of unique TCRs that were SARS-CoV-2-associated. Depth was defined as the fraction of total T cells that were SARS-CoV-2-associated. Each spike-specific TCR was assigned to its reactive spike region and to a CD4 or CD8 class using the MIRA data. Log10-transformed breadth and depth values were compared by one-way ANOVA with Sidak's multiple comparisons tests. TCRdb stores this immuneACCESS table with in-frame sequences only. Part of the clones is absent; in the studies checked, under half of the shortfall reflects unresolved V genes, and no reason is known for the rest. V, J and clone size are those of that table, while D and trimming were read from the DNA. The sample table shows more than 95,000 clones, and 70% to 90% are seen once. Of the sample, approximately 30% is held by the ten largest clones.

Trimming costs V 0 bases and J 8 bases, and their ends lie 11 bases apart. The germline V gene yields SGHDT for CDR1 and YYEEEE for CDR2. The CDR3 covers 14 residues, taking in both the cysteine and the phenylalanine. Only the CDR3 region is kept as DNA, spanning 42 bases read in frame from base 1. Explained via the paper, the time point label denotes: baseline before first vaccination. Samples from vaccinated people were obtained from the UK trials COV001 and COV002, which included a single-blind randomized controlled phase 2/3 trial of AZD1222 (ChAdOx1 nCoV-19) in healthy adults. For TCRbeta chain sequencing, PBMC samples from trial participants were taken at day 0 and at day 28 after the second dose.

The source of this sequence is an adult in good health. The sample was peripheral blood, taken on day 0 of AZD1222 vaccination. The sequence joins TRBV5-6 to TRBJ1-4; no confident D gene assignment can be made. In nucleotides, the sequence is TGTGCCAGCAGCTTGGCACTCATTCCGGAAAAACTGTTTTTT. This yields the protein CASSLALIPEKLFF.